This T cell receptor beta chain was profiled in a study of human T cells and chemical hapten exposure. Whole-study findings and limits: Sensitizing with DPC caused no change in TCRs above 1 in 1000 frequency. Among expanded TCRs, significantly more large CDR3 similarity clusters formed than among controls. Counts of expanded TCRs at PT1 were positively correlated with patch test score.

The time point: patch test 1, 2 weeks after DPC sensitization. Treatment in this sample: therapeutic diphenylcyclopropenone sensitization with weekly scalp DPC. This CDR3 contains 16 residues. V shed 6 bases, J shed 3 bases, and the junction held 13 bases outside the gene matches. Concerning this clonotype: Its antigen is not identified.

Methods used by the authors: Over 95,000 TCRs per sample was the median, with a range of about 20,000 to 690,600. TCRdb fed the RACE reads into MiXCR, producing one record per CDR3 protein. The V and J calls, along with clone size, are taken from TCRdb and not from the paper's own processing. The sample contains approximately 340,000 distinct CDR3 sequences, about 7% of which appear only once. This chain uses TRBV12-3 or TRBV12-4 with TRBJ1-1; 7 bases line up with TRBD1. Sample: whole blood, taken in connection with sensitization to the hapten diphenylcyclopropenone (DPC). This sequence originates from a young woman with alopecia areata. Some clones in this sample may be carry-over from other donors' samples. Written as DNA, the CDR3 is TGTGCCAGCAGAAATCCCGACGACAGGGTCGACACTGAAGCTTTCTTT. Translating it yields CASRNPDDRVDTEAFF.